The rows below give T cell receptor beta chains drawn from one sample of a study of cytomegalovirus exposure and HLA in healthy donors. TCRdb's copy holds only in-frame clones and misses some; the assay was immunoSEQ multiplex PCR. The sample records roughly 84,000 clones, over 75% being singletons. The sequenced material came from PBMCs. The receptors originated from a man between 50 and 59 years old in good health and CMV-seronegative. Each CDR3 is given with its conserved first and last residue. A D gene is named only where the DNA matches it firmly. Clone size appears in some rows only: once, few, many, or a class for an expanded clone.

cdr3_aa cdr3_nt d_call clone_size j_call v_call
CASSQPVAPDSPLHF TGCGCCAGCAGCCAACCGGTTGCGCCCGATTCACCCCTCCACTTT - - TRBJ1-6 TRBV4-1
CASSQDQSSGGVGTQYF TGTGCCAGCAGCCAAGATCAATCTAGCGGGGGGGTCGGGACCCAGTACTTC TRBD2 - TRBJ2-5 TRBV4-2
CASSYSIGDTEAFF TGTGCCAGCAGTTACTCGATAGGGGACACTGAAGCTTTCTTT - few TRBJ1-1 TRBV6-5
CASSLDRGPFEQYF TGTGCCAGCAGCCTCGACAGGGGGCCTTTCGAGCAGTACTTC TRBD1 - TRBJ2-7 TRBV6-4
CATLNSGGQETQYF TGTGCCACCCTCAATAGCGGGGGCCAAGAGACCCAGTACTTC TRBD2 few TRBJ2-5 TRBV15
CSAGTGGFYEQYF TGCAGCGCGGGGACAGGGGGCTTTTACGAGCAGTACTTC TRBD1 - TRBJ2-7 TRBV29-1
CASSGGTYYGYTF TGTGCCAGCAGTGGGGGGACATACTATGGCTACACCTTC - - TRBJ1-2 TRBV2
CASSPGLQETQYF TGTGCCAGCAGCCCGGGACTGCAAGAGACCCAGTACTTC - - TRBJ2-5 TRBV7-3
CASSPRGREKLFF TGTGCCAGCAGCCCCCGCGGTAGGGAAAAACTGTTTTTT - few TRBJ1-4 TRBV6-5
CASSTGGNTEAFF TGTGCCAGCAGTACAGGGGGCAACACTGAAGCTTTCTTT TRBD1 - TRBJ1-1 TRBV6-6
CASSLDRGFFAYEQYF TGTGCCAGCAGCTTAGACCGGGGATTTTTCGCCTACGAGCAGTACTTC - - TRBJ2-7 TRBV7-9
CASSSGTSGVNSPLHF TGTGCCAGTAGTTCCGGGACCTCAGGGGTTAATTCACCCCTCCACTTT - - TRBJ1-6 TRBV19
CASSVEEALRLKDGYTF TGTGCCAGCAGCGTAGAGGAGGCACTTAGGCTTAAGGATGGCTACACCTTC - - TRBJ1-2 TRBV9
CASSYSGQNYEQYF TGTGCCAGCAGTTACTCGGGCCAGAACTACGAGCAGTACTTC - - TRBJ2-7 TRBV6-6
CASSIEGNLRQGSYGYTF TGTGCCAGTAGTATAGAAGGTAATTTGCGACAGGGAAGTTATGGCTACACCTTC TRBD1 - TRBJ1-2 TRBV19
CASSTDSTSNTEAFF TGTGCCAGCAGCACAGACAGCACCTCGAACACTGAAGCTTTCTTT - medium-sized TRBJ1-1 TRBV7-9
CASSLSRELFF TGTGCCAGCAGTTTATCTCGGGAGCTGTTTTTT - - TRBJ2-2 TRBV28
CASFGGRGQAGANVLTF TGTGCCAGCTTTGGTGGCAGGGGGCAAGCTGGGGCCAACGTCCTGACTTTC TRBD1 - TRBJ2-6 TRBV2
CASSSGGSQPQHF TGTGCCAGCAGTTCCGGGGGGAGTCAGCCCCAGCATTTT - - TRBJ1-5 TRBV6-5
CASFGLGGQGGTGELFF TGTGCCAGCTTCGGCCTCGGGGGACAGGGTGGCACCGGGGAGCTGTTTTTT TRBD1 - TRBJ2-2 TRBV27
CASSLPGFSNQPQHF TGTGCCAGTAGCCTACCAGGGTTTTCCAATCAGCCCCAGCATTTT - few TRBJ1-5 TRBV19
CASSLQENTEAFF TGTGCCAGCAGCTTACAGGAGAACACTGAAGCTTTCTTT - - TRBJ1-1 TRBV7-2
CASSLLTSFDWPTEAFF TGTGCCAGCAGCTTACTAACTAGCTTCGACTGGCCCACTGAAGCTTTCTTT - - TRBJ1-1 TRBV11-2
CASSRGQGNSPLHF TGTGCCAGCAGCAGGGGACAGGGGAATTCACCCCTCCACTTT TRBD1 - TRBJ1-6 TRBV11-1
CASSPGLAGAGELFF TGCGCCAGCAGCCCCGGACTAGCGGGGGCCGGGGAGCTGTTTTTT TRBD2 - TRBJ2-2 TRBV5-1
CASSLRGGTEAFF TGTGCCAGCAGTCTTAGGGGGGGCACTGAAGCTTTCTTT - - TRBJ1-1 TRBV6-5
CASSPRDRGRNTIYF TGTGCCAGCAGCCCGAGGGACAGGGGTAGGAACACCATATATTTT TRBD1 few TRBJ1-3 TRBV7-2
CASSLTEGSGGYTF TGTGCCAGCAGTTTGACGGAGGGATCAGGCGGCTACACCTTC - - TRBJ1-2 TRBV6-4
CASSPGQAVNYGYTF TGTGCCAGTAGTCCGGGACAGGCCGTGAACTATGGCTACACCTTC TRBD1 - TRBJ1-2 TRBV19
CASSLAWGGSGTEAFF TGCGCCAGCAGCTTGGCCTGGGGAGGGAGTGGCACTGAAGCTTTCTTT - few TRBJ1-1 TRBV5-1